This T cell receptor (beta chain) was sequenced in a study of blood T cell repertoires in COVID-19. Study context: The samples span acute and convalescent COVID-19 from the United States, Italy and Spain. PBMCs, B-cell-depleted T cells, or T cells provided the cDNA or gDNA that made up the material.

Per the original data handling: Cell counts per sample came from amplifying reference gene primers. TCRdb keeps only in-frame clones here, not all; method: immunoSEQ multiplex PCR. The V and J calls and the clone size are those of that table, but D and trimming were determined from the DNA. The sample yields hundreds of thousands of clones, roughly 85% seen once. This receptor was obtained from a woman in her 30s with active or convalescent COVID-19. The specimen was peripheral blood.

The CDR3 bases are TGCAGCGTTGGCCCCATCGGGGGAGGCCTGTTTTTT. Translation: CSVGPIGGGLFF. The rearrangement links TRBV29-1 to TRBJ1-4, with D perhaps matching TRBD1 (5 bases). The V and J ends lost 4 bases and 14 bases respectively, with 17 bases between them. The CDR3 runs 12 residues. From germline, CDR1 is SQVTM and CDR2 ANQGSEA.